This TCR beta chain was identified in a study of cytomegalovirus exposure and HLA in healthy donors. Assay used: immunoSEQ multiplex PCR; TCRdb lists only in-frame clones, some missing. The top ten clones hold around 3% of a sample with 200,000 to 250,000 clones, around 90% of them seen once. The CDR3 runs to 15 residues. Trimming removed 4 bases at V and 7 bases at J, with 16 bases between. Germline lookup yields CDR1 SNHLY and CDR2 FYNNEI. V gene TRBV2 combines with J gene TRBJ1-4, with a possible D match to TRBD1 (5 bases). The sample comprised PBMCs. This sequence was found in a young woman in good health and CMV-seronegative. The CDR3 DNA sequence: TGTGCCAGCAGTGCGGTGCGGGGGGTCGGTGAAAAACTGTTTTTT. Protein product: CASSAVRGVGEKLFF. The full variable domain, with the rest looked up from reference TRBV2 and TRBJ1-4, is EPEVTQTPSHQVTQMGQEVILRCVPISNHLYFYWYRQILGQKVEFLVSFYNNEISEKSEIFDDQFSVERPDGSNFTLKIRSTKLEDSAMYFCASSAVRGVGEKLFFGSGTQLSVL.